Below, one TCR beta chain is given with its context. This specimen belongs to a study of identical twins. Germline V lookup: CDR1 LGHNA, CDR2 YNFKEQ. The CDR3 is made up of 16 amino acids. V was shortened by 1 base and J by 7 bases, with 16 bases between the two germline ends. cDNA molecules carried unique molecular identifiers, and template switching added a universal primer site. MiXCR, run by TCRdb on the 5' RACE reads, gives a single entry per CDR3 protein. The sample has 350,000 to 600,000 distinct CDR3 sequences; 11% to 15% are singletons. The same specimen was also included in a second study, on yellow fever vaccine responses in identical twins. That paper notes: Twins showed a vaccine T cell response that reportedly seemed partly convergent, partly personalized.

This clonotype was obtained from a woman under 30 in good health. This chain uses TRBV4-2 with TRBJ1-4, with D maybe TRBD1 (6 bases). Sequenced material: CD4+ T cells sorted from blood. CDR3 loop: CASSQVSQGLGEKLFF. The DNA for the CDR3 is TGTGCCAGCAGCCAAGTGTCCCAGGGGCTGGGTGAAAAACTGTTTTTT.